Below, 21 T cell receptor beta chains from the same sample are listed, as sequenced in a study of metastatic and nonmetastatic thyroid tumors. None of the patients had undergone any treatment ahead of thyroid surgery. Via MiXCR, TCRdb re-called the PCR reads. The repertoire has roughly 15,000 clones, 25% to 30% of them found once; the top ten carry roughly 12%. The sample comprised tumor tissue. The source is a male donor with papillary thyroid cancer or a benign thyroid nodule (not recorded which). Some clones in this sample may be carry-over from other donors' samples.

The chain carries TRBV30 and TRBJ2-1; 15 nucleotides line up with TRBD2. Germline CDR1 reads GTSNPN; CDR2 reads SVGIG (reference sequence). The CDR3 is 15 residues long. With 0 bases clipped from V and 8 bases from J, the junction kept 2 bases outside the gene matches. The CDR3 is CAWSVGLAGGDEQFF. For the CDR3, the DNA is TGTGCCTGGAGTGTAGGACTAGCGGGGGGGGATGAGCAGTTCTTC.

The chain links TRBV5-1 to TRBJ1-6, with TRBD1 identical over 8 bases. After removal of 5 bases from V and 7 bases from J, the junction contained 5 bases not matched to a gene. Germline CDR1 is SGHRS and CDR2 is YFSETQ. The length of the CDR3 is 14 residues. CDR3 coding DNA: TGCGCCAGCAGAGGACAGGGAAGCAATTCACCCCTCCACTTT. Its protein is CASRGQGSNSPLHF.

V is TRBV20-1 and J is TRBJ2-1; D is unclear. The CDR3 contains 14 residues. Germline values: CDR1 DFQATT, CDR2 SNEGSKA (reference sequence). The germline V and J ends were trimmed by 1 base and 0 bases, with 7 bases remaining between them. This chain's CDR3 is CSARAVGSYNEQFF. The CDR3 coding sequence is TGCAGTGCTAGAGCGGTAGGCTCCTACAATGAGCAGTTCTTC.

This clone has a single count. V usage is TRBV4-3 and J usage is TRBJ1-1; TRBD1 aligns across 8 bases. Germline values: CDR1 LGHNA, CDR2 YSLEER. J lost 6 bases, V lost 4 bases, and 4 bases had no gene match. CDR3 length: 13 residues. The CDR3: CASSRTGGAEAFF. CDR3 in DNA: TGCGCCAGCAGCCGAACAGGGGGAGCTGAAGCTTTCTTT.

This clone was recorded many times. V gene TRBV18 combines with J gene TRBJ2-6; D might be TRBD1 (5 bases). The CDR3 extends over 18 amino acids. Trimming pared 2 bases from V and 1 base from J, leaving 15 bases between. The germline gives CDR1 KGHSH, CDR2 LQKENI. This CDR3 is CASSPGRRAVSGANVLTF. CDR3 bases: TGTGCCAGCTCACCAGGTCGCAGGGCGGTATCTGGGGCCAACGTCCTGACTTTC.

This clone rates as medium-sized. The rearrangement links TRBV19 to TRBJ2-7; TRBD1 agrees at 10 bases. CDR3 length: 14 amino acids. Germline assignment: CDR1 LNHDA and CDR2 SQIVND (reference sequence). Unmatched junction bases numbered 5, after V lost 6 bases and J lost 3 bases. The CDR3 protein is CASSTGTGDYEQYF. The CDR3, as DNA: TGTGCCAGTAGCACCGGGACAGGGGACTACGAGCAGTACTTC.

In its sample, this clone was seen many times. The chain employs TRBV4-1 and TRBJ1-1; possibly TRBD1 for D (5 bases). Trimming shortened V by 7 bases and J by 1 base, and 10 bases separated the two germline ends. Germline assignment: CDR1 MGHRA and CDR2 YSYEKL. This CDR3 spans 13 amino acids. Here the CDR3 reads CASTGQQNTEAFF. The CDR3 nucleotides read TGCGCCAGCACCGGACAACAGAACACTGAAGCTTTCTTT.

The chain has TRBV18 and TRBJ2-7; D gene uncertain. V lost 4 bases, J lost 5 bases, and 12 bases lay in between. The length of the CDR3 is 13 residues. Per the germline V gene, CDR1 is KGHSH and CDR2 is LQKENI. CDR3 nucleotides: TGTGCCAGCTCACTACAACGGATCGACGAGCAGTACTTC. Amino acid sequence: CASSLQRIDEQYF.

This clone was found a few times. J is TRBJ1-2 and V is TRBV27; D is unresolved. This CDR3 comprises 15 residues. The ends were cut back, 5 bases at V and 4 bases at J, with 17 bases in the middle. Germline lookup yields CDR1 MNHEY and CDR2 SMNVEV (reference sequence). The CDR3 DNA follows: TGTGCCAGCAGTCCAACCCCCAGGCAATTCTATGGCTACACCTTC. Its protein product is CASSPTPRQFYGYTF.

CDR3 in amino acids: CASSQYINTEAFF. In DNA form, the CDR3 reads TGCGCCAGTAGTCAGTACATTAACACTGAAGCTTTCTTT. This chain links TRBV10-1 with TRBJ1-1; D is uncertain. Trimming shortened V by 9 bases and J by 2 bases, and 13 bases separated the two germline ends. The CDR3 covers 13 residues. Germline lookup yields CDR1 WNHNN and CDR2 SYGVQD (reference sequence).

This clone was seen only a few times. The V call is TRBV10-3, the J call TRBJ1-2; D uncertain. The CDR3 totals 16 residues. The germline V gene has CDR1 ENHRY and CDR2 SYGVKD. V was clipped by 2 bases and J by 2 bases, with 15 bases between them. The CDR3 nucleotides are TGTGCCATCAGTGAGCCGAACGAGGCACAGAACTATGGCTACACCTTC. As protein: CAISEPNEAQNYGYTF.

This clone showed up just a few times. The V and J genes are TRBV6-9 and TRBJ1-1; D gene uncertain. The germline V gene encodes CDR1 MNHGY and CDR2 SVAAGI. The CDR3 sequence is 12 residues long. V lost 6 bases and J 5 bases, leaving 10 bases between the germline ends. CDR3 bases: TGTGCCAGCAGCTTATATGGAACTGAAGCTTTCTTT. Its protein is CASSLYGTEAFF.

This rearrangement joins TRBV6-2 or TRBV6-3 to TRBJ2-7; maybe TRBD2 (5 bases). The V end was cut by 5 bases, the J end by 3 bases, with 8 bases between. The CDR3 totals 12 residues. Germline values: CDR1 MNHEY, CDR2 SVGEGT. The CDR3 sequence is CASSVGLYEQYF. In DNA form, the CDR3 reads TGTGCCAGCAGTGTCGGACTCTACGAGCAGTACTTC.

Of note for this clone: One end of the junction varies from germline; a read error may be responsible. The gene calls are TRBV19 and TRBJ2-5, with D tentatively TRBD2 (6 bases). This CDR3 region has 13 residues. CDR1 and CDR2 (germline): LNHDA, SQIVND (reference sequence). In DNA, the CDR3 is TGTGCCAGTAGTATCCGGGGTGGCGGGACCCTGTACTTC. Translating it yields CASSIRGGGTLYF.

V and J are TRBV3-1 and TRBJ2-1; D is perhaps TRBD1 or TRBD2 (5 bases each). The CDR3 has 13 amino acids. CDR1 LGHDT and CDR2 YNNKEL come from the germline V gene (reference sequence). V lost 5 bases and J 6 bases, leaving 11 bases between the germline ends. The CDR3 protein is CASSFRGVNEQFF. The CDR3 DNA is TGTGCCAGCAGCTTCAGAGGGGTCAATGAGCAGTTCTTC.

The table lists this clone with many counts. The chain employs TRBV18 and TRBJ2-1; 14 bases match TRBD2. The CDR3 is 16 amino acids. CDR1 KGHSH and CDR2 LQKENI come from the germline V gene. Trimming at V came to 2 bases and at J to 10 bases, leaving 7 bases not matched to a gene. The DNA of the CDR3 is TGTGCCAGCTCACCAACGGGACTAGCGGGAGCTCGGGAGCAGTTCTTC. Translated, it gives CASSPTGLAGAREQFF.

Judged by abundance, this clone is medium-sized (0.01 to 0.1%). The V call is TRBV19, the J call TRBJ2-4; 11 bases are a match to TRBD1. J was trimmed by 3 bases and V by 11 bases; bases with no gene match: 6. Germline V gene data show CDR1 as LNHDA and CDR2 as SQIVND (reference sequence). The CDR3 totals 14 residues. The CDR3 nucleotides are TGTGCCTCGGGGACAGGGGGAAGCAAAAACATTCAGTACTTC. Its translation is CASGTGGSKNIQYF.

The sample holds many counts of this clone. The chain recombines TRBV4-1 with TRBJ1-5; no clear D gene. Germline loops: CDR1 MGHRA, CDR2 YSYEKL. The CDR3 consists of 15 residues. The V end lost 1 base, the J end lost 0 bases, and 7 bases lay between the germline ends. As DNA, the CDR3 is TGCGCCAGCAGCCAAGCACAGTATAGCAATCAGCCCCAGCATTTT. It translates to CASSQAQYSNQPQHF.

By share, this clone counts as medium-sized (0.01 to 0.1%). The chain recombines TRBV4-1 with TRBJ1-2, with no clear D. The CDR3 length is 14 residues. Germline CDR1 MGHRA, CDR2 YSYEKL. The V gene lost 1 base and the J gene lost 7 bases, with 13 bases spanning the gap. The CDR3 protein is CASSQARAVSGYTF. The DNA of the CDR3 is TGCGCCAGCAGCCAAGCCCGGGCGGTTAGTGGCTACACCTTC.

This clone appeared a few times. This sequence joins TRBV10-3 and TRBJ2-7, with 8 positions matching TRBD1. CDR3 size: 15 residues. V dropped 10 bases and J dropped 4; count of bases not matched to a gene: 15. Germline V CDR1 and CDR2: ENHRY, SYGVKD. The CDR3 DNA is TGTGCCACCTGGCCGCCCGACAGGGGAGTATACGAGCAGTACTTC. Translation gives CATWPPDRGVYEQYF.

The chain combines TRBV11-2 with TRBJ2-7; D is perhaps TRBD2 (5 bases). The CDR3 is made up of 16 amino acids. Between the trimmed V and J ends, which lost 0 bases and 3 bases, there was a span of 15 bases. Germline V gene lookup returns CDR1 SGHAT and CDR2 FQNNGV. In DNA form, the CDR3 reads TGTGCCAGCAGCTTAGAGCGGGTCCTAGATCACTACGAGCAGTACTTC. Protein product: CASSLERVLDHYEQYF.